The sequence of this T cell receptor beta chain was determined in a study of cytomegalovirus exposure and HLA in healthy donors. Study summary: Earlier, 100 million to 130 million unique TCR beta sequences were recovered from roughly 170 million T cells by an analysis. Study conclusions and caveats: It was reported in a later analysis that an Asian-associated ancestry cluster showed fewer N-insertions than the roughly 660-donor mean. Common viral pathogens (according to a later analysis) appeared linked to several of the most significant clusters.

13 Jbeta primers and 60 Vbeta primers were used for the PCR. Sequenced by immunoSEQ multiplex PCR; TCRdb stores in-frame clones only, minus some. The sample shows 95,000 to 150,000 clones, over 70% of them seen only once. In the case of this clone: What it binds is not known.

V shed 6 bases and J shed 4 bases, with 24 bases lying between them. Germline CDR1 is SNHLY and CDR2 is FYNNEI. The CDR3 is 18 residues long. The TCR was taken from a female donor in good health and CMV-seropositive. Sequencing used PBMCs. The rearrangement joins TRBV2 to TRBJ1-4, with D possibly being TRBD1 (6 bases). The CDR3: CASRRGTQATGHNEKLFF. In nucleotides, the CDR3 is TGTGCCAGCAGGAGGGGGACACAGGCGACAGGACATAATGAAAAACTGTTTTTT. Variable domain in full (rest from reference TRBV2 and TRBJ1-4): EPEVTQTPSHQVTQMGQEVILRCVPISNHLYFYWYRQILGQKVEFLVSFYNNEISEKSEIFDDQFSVERPDGSNFTLKIRSTKLEDSAMYFCASRRGTQATGHNEKLFFGSGTQLSVL.